The rows below give T cell receptor beta chains drawn from one sample of a study of blood T cell repertoires in COVID-19. Method: immunoSEQ multiplex PCR; TCRdb's copy keeps in-frame clones and lacks some. The data hold 130,000 to 150,000 clones, with around nine tenths observed a single time. Sequenced input: peripheral blood. These receptors came from a middle-aged man with active or convalescent COVID-19. Each CDR3 is given with its conserved first and last residue. The order of the fields is D gene, V gene, J gene, CDR3 protein, CDR3 DNA. D genes are given only for firm matches.

d_gene: .
v_gene: TRBV23-1
j_gene: TRBJ2-7
CDR3aa: CASSPLVDEQYF
CDR3nt: TGCGCCAGCAGCCCCCTAGTTGACGAGCAGTACTTC

d_gene: TRBD2
v_gene: TRBV5-5
j_gene: TRBJ2-3
CDR3aa: CASSYPLSGGTDTQYF
CDR3nt: TGTGCCAGCAGCTACCCGTTGAGCGGGGGCACAGATACGCAGTATTTT

d_gene: TRBD2
v_gene: TRBV7-9
j_gene: TRBJ2-1
CDR3aa: CASSLGGQRGEQFF
CDR3nt: TGTGCCAGCAGCTTAGGGGGCCAGCGGGGCGAGCAGTTCTTC

d_gene: TRBD1
v_gene: TRBV5-6
j_gene: TRBJ1-1
CDR3aa: CASSLQGAIFF
CDR3nt: TGTGCCAGCAGCTTGCAGGGGGCAATTTTCTTT

d_gene: TRBD2
v_gene: TRBV14
j_gene: TRBJ2-7
CDR3aa: CASSAQREGYEQYF
CDR3nt: TGTGCCAGCAGCGCCCAGCGGGAGGGCTACGAGCAGTACTTC

d_gene: .
v_gene: TRBV6-5
j_gene: TRBJ1-5
CDR3aa: CASSSVPGGPQHF
CDR3nt: TGTGCCAGCAGTTCCGTCCCCGGGGGGCCCCAGCATTTT

d_gene: TRBD2
v_gene: TRBV30
j_gene: TRBJ2-2
CDR3aa: CAWSGLAGTGELFF
CDR3nt: TGTGCCTGGAGTGGGTTAGCGGGGACCGGGGAGCTGTTTTTT

d_gene: .
v_gene: TRBV6-6
j_gene: TRBJ1-6
CDR3aa: CASSPPRRGGIHSPLHF
CDR3nt: TGTGCCAGCAGTCCGCCCCGCCGGGGGGGGATTCATTCACCCCTCCACTTT

d_gene: TRBD2
v_gene: TRBV2
j_gene: TRBJ2-1
CDR3aa: CASSGTSVEQFF
CDR3nt: TGTGCCAGCAGCGGGACTAGCGTTGAGCAGTTCTTC

d_gene: TRBD1
v_gene: TRBV10-3
j_gene: TRBJ1-4
CDR3aa: CAISQDRGSVEKLFF
CDR3nt: TGTGCCATCAGTCAGGACAGGGGGAGTGTTGAAAAACTGTTTTTT

d_gene: TRBD1
v_gene: TRBV2
j_gene: TRBJ1-5
CDR3aa: CASSGAGGADQPQHF
CDR3nt: TGTGCCAGCAGTGGGGCAGGGGGAGCGGATCAGCCCCAGCATTTT

d_gene: TRBD2
v_gene: TRBV28
j_gene: TRBJ2-3
CDR3aa: CACSRGLAGATDTQYF
CDR3nt: TGTGCCTGTAGTCGAGGACTAGCGGGAGCCACAGATACGCAGTATTTT

d_gene: .
v_gene: TRBV19
j_gene: TRBJ2-1
CDR3aa: CASSSGQYNEQFF
CDR3nt: TGTGCCAGTAGTAGCGGACAGTACAATGAGCAGTTCTTC

d_gene: TRBD2
v_gene: TRBV7-2
j_gene: TRBJ2-7
CDR3aa: CASSWTSGSSYEQYF
CDR3nt: TGTGCCAGCAGCTGGACTAGCGGGAGCTCCTACGAGCAGTACTTC

d_gene: .
v_gene: TRBV11-2
j_gene: TRBJ1-4
CDR3aa: CASSSTGEKLFF
CDR3nt: TGTGCCAGCAGCTCCACGGGGGAAAAACTGTTTTTT

d_gene: TRBD1
v_gene: TRBV15
j_gene: TRBJ2-7
CDR3aa: CATSRSGQGYEQYF
CDR3nt: TGTGCCACCAGCAGATCAGGACAGGGCTACGAGCAGTACTTC

d_gene: TRBD2
v_gene: TRBV24-1
j_gene: TRBJ2-1
CDR3aa: CATSDFPPEAGGSGEQFF
CDR3nt: TGTGCCACCAGTGATTTCCCCCCCGAGGCGGGAGGGTCGGGTGAGCAGTTCTTC

d_gene: TRBD1
v_gene: TRBV5-4
j_gene: TRBJ2-7
CDR3aa: CASSLTGVAYEQYF
CDR3nt: TGTGCCAGCAGCTTGACAGGGGTAGCCTACGAGCAGTACTTC

d_gene: .
v_gene: TRBV12-3/TRBV12-4
j_gene: TRBJ2-7
CDR3aa: CASSFQGYEQYF
CDR3nt: TGTGCCAGCAGTTTCCAGGGCTACGAGCAGTACTTC

d_gene: .
v_gene: TRBV5-8
j_gene: TRBJ2-7
CDR3aa: CASSRAGTSYEQYF
CDR3nt: TGTGCCAGCAGCCGAGCCGGGACAAGCTACGAGCAGTACTTC

d_gene: TRBD1
v_gene: TRBV5-1
j_gene: TRBJ2-7
CDR3aa: CASSFRDRDYEQYF
CDR3nt: TGCGCCAGCAGCTTCCGGGACAGGGATTACGAGCAGTACTTC

d_gene: .
v_gene: TRBV28
j_gene: TRBJ1-2
CDR3aa: CASRGGYYGYTF
CDR3nt: TGTGCCAGTAGGGGGGGGTACTATGGCTACACCTTC

d_gene: TRBD2
v_gene: TRBV29-1
j_gene: TRBJ2-3
CDR3aa: CSVEKASGSPTDTQYF
CDR3nt: TGCAGCGTTGAAAAGGCTAGCGGGAGTCCAACAGATACGCAGTATTTT